One and the same sample provided the 12 T cell receptor beta chains below, sequenced in a study of memory CD4+ T cells and cytomegalovirus serostatus. The sort gate was single viable CD3+CD4+CD8-CD45RO+ cells for memory CD4+ T cells. The repertoire was sequenced with immunoSEQ multiplex PCR; TCRdb's copy has only in-frame clones and lacks some. The repertoire holds some 46,000 clones, with roughly 83% as singletons. Sequencing input: memory CD4+ T cells from blood. These receptors were collected from an adult in good health and CMV-seronegative.

In DNA, the CDR3 is TGTGCCAGCAGCTTATTGGTGGGGAGGGACTACGAGCAGTACTTC. This gives the protein CASSLLVGRDYEQYF. V and J are TRBV7-2 and TRBJ2-7, with 7 bases matching TRBD2. Germline V gene sequence: CDR1 SGHTA, CDR2 FQGNSA. The length of the CDR3 is 15 residues. Unmatched junction bases numbered 7, after V lost 2 bases and J lost 3 bases.

This sequence joins TRBV29-1 and TRBJ2-3; possibly TRBD1 for D (6 bases). V was cut by 4 bases and J by 4 bases, with 9 bases left in between. The germline CDR1 and CDR2 sequences are SQVTM and ANQGSEA. CDR3 length: 12 amino acids. As DNA, the CDR3 is TGCAGCGTTGGACAGGAATCAGATACGCAGTATTTT. Its protein product is CSVGQESDTQYF.

The chain carries TRBV11-3 and TRBJ2-1; 11 bases map to TRBD2. The germline V gene encodes CDR1 SGHNT and CDR2 YENEEA. The CDR3 totals 16 residues. The trim removed 4 bases at V and 10 bases at J, leaving 12 bases unmatched. CDR3 loop: CASSSGGSGRAEEQFF. The CDR3 nucleotides are TGTGCCAGCAGCTCCGGAGGTAGCGGGAGGGCAGAGGAGCAGTTCTTC.

The chain couples TRBV5-1 to TRBJ1-1; TRBD1 matches at 8 bases. Germline-derived CDR1 and CDR2 are SGHRS and YFSETQ. After removal of 4 bases from V and 5 bases from J, the junction contained 16 bases not matched to a gene. The CDR3 is 17 amino acids. CDR3 sequence: CASSTEYGQGAGTEAFF. In DNA form, the CDR3 reads TGCGCCAGCAGCACGGAATACGGACAGGGTGCGGGAACTGAAGCTTTCTTT.

This clone has a single count. The V and J genes are TRBV11-3 and TRBJ2-1; D remains unclear. The CDR3 consists of 13 residues. Trimming removed 5 bases at V and 6 bases at J, with 11 bases between. Germline lookup yields CDR1 SGHNT and CDR2 YENEEA. CDR3 in amino acids: CASSPGRINEQFF. The CDR3 region has the DNA TGTGCCAGCAGCCCCGGACGGATCAATGAGCAGTTCTTC.

The chain links TRBV7-2 to TRBJ1-2; no clear D gene. V gave up 0 bases and J gave up 3 bases, with 11 bases separating them. This CDR3 has 15 amino acids. From germline, CDR1 is SGHTA and CDR2 FQGNSA. CDR3 DNA: TGTGCCAGCAGCTTAGCGCGGGGAAGTGACTATGGCTACACCTTC. The encoded protein is CASSLARGSDYGYTF.

The chain carries TRBV6-1 and TRBJ2-7; D possibly uses TRBD1 or TRBD2 (5 bases each). Germline V lookup: CDR1 MNHNS, CDR2 SASEGT. With 1 base removed from V and 4 bases from J, the gap between germline ends came to 14 bases. The CDR3 sequence is 15 residues long. CDR3 region: CASSEVGADVYEQYF. CDR3 sequence (DNA): TGTGCCAGCAGTGAAGTCGGGGCAGACGTTTACGAGCAGTACTTC.

The chain recombines TRBV2 with TRBJ2-3; D is undetermined. Germline V CDR1 and CDR2: SNHLY, FYNNEI. The CDR3 is 15 residues long. Trimming removed 5 bases from V and 0 bases from J, with 12 bases in between. The CDR3 DNA sequence: TGTGCCAGCAGTAGCCGAACGGATAGCACAGATACGCAGTATTTT. This codes for CASSSRTDSTDTQYF. Full variable domain (outside the CDR3, taken from reference TRBV2 and TRBJ2-3): EPEVTQTPSHQVTQMGQEVILRCVPISNHLYFYWYRQILGQKVEFLVSFYNNEISEKSEIFDDQFSVERPDGSNFTLKIRSTKLEDSAMYFCASSSRTDSTDTQYFGPGTRLTVL.

This clone appeared a single time. The chain has TRBV5-6 and TRBJ1-1; D may be TRBD1 (6 bases). The V end was cut by 4 bases, the J end by 0 bases, with 13 bases between. Germline lookup yields CDR1 SGHDT and CDR2 YYEEEE. The CDR3 length is 15 residues. In DNA, the CDR3 is TGTGCCAGCAGCCCTGGGACACGTATGAACACTGAAGCTTTCTTT. The encoded protein is CASSPGTRMNTEAFF.

V usage is TRBV19 and J usage is TRBJ1-2; D not certain. Trimming pared 7 bases from V and 4 bases from J, leaving 13 bases between. The CDR3 covers 13 residues. From germline, CDR1 is LNHDA and CDR2 SQIVND (reference sequence). The CDR3 sequence is CASTPTGSYGYTF. CDR3 DNA sequence: TGTGCCAGTACCCCCACGGGCAGCTATGGCTACACCTTC.

V is TRBV6-4 and J is TRBJ1-2; the D is unclear. The V gene lost 2 bases and the J gene lost 0 bases, with 22 bases spanning the gap. Germline assignment: CDR1 MRHNA and CDR2 SNTAGT. CDR3 length: 19 residues. The CDR3 region is CASSDGFGNRLESNYGYTF. CDR3 DNA: TGTGCCAGCAGTGACGGGTTCGGTAACCGTTTGGAGTCTAACTATGGCTACACCTTC.

The V call is TRBV7-2, the J call TRBJ2-5; D is tentatively TRBD1 or TRBD2 (6 bases each). This CDR3 is built from 15 residues. V was pared by 3 bases and J by 5 bases, with 16 bases between. The V gene's germline CDR1 is SGHTA and CDR2 FQGNSA. CDR3 loop: CASSFQRGARETQYF. The CDR3 coding sequence is TGTGCCAGCAGCTTCCAGAGGGGGGCGAGGGAGACCCAGTACTTC.